This T cell receptor (beta chain) stems from a study of technical replicates of blood from a handful of donors. V trimming: 9 bases; J trimming: 4 bases; junction bases outside the gene matches: 4. CDR3 length equals 13 residues. Germline V gene data show CDR1 as SNHLY and CDR2 as FYNNEI. Measured with immunoSEQ multiplex PCR; TCRdb has only the in-frame clones, and not every one. The sample lists 45,000 to 50,000 clones, 80% to 95% occurring once. Material for sequencing was PBMCs. The genes are TRBV2 and TRBJ2-7; TRBD1 matches 12 bases. This TCR derives from a human donor in good health. Some clones in this sample may be carry-over from other donors' samples. Written as DNA, the CDR3 is TGTGCCAGTGGGGACAGGGGGCCATACGAGCAGTACTTC. Its translation is CASGDRGPYEQYF.